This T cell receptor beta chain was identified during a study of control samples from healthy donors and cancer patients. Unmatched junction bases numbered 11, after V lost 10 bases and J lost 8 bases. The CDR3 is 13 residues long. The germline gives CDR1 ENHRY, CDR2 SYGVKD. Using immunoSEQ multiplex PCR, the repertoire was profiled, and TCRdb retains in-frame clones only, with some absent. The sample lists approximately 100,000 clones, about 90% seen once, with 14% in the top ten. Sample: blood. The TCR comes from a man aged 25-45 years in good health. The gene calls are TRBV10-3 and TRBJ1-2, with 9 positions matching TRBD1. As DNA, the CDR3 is TGTGCCACCAAAACCGAGGACAGGGGCGGCTACACCTTC. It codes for CATKTEDRGGYTF.